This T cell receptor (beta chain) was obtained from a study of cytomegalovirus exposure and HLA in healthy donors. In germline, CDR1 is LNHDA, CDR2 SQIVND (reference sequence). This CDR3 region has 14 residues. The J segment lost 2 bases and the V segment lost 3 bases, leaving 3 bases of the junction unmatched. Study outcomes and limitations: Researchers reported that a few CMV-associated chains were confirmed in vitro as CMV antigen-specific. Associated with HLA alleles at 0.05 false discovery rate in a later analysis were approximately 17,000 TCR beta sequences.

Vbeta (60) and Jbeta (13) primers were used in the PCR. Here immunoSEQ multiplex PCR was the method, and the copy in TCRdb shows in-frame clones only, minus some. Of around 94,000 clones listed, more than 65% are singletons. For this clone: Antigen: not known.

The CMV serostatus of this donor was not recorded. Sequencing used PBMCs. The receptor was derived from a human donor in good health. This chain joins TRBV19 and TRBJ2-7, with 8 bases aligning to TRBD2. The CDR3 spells CASSMSGGTYEQYF. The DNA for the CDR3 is TGTGCCAGTAGTATGTCGGGAGGGACCTACGAGCAGTACTTC.